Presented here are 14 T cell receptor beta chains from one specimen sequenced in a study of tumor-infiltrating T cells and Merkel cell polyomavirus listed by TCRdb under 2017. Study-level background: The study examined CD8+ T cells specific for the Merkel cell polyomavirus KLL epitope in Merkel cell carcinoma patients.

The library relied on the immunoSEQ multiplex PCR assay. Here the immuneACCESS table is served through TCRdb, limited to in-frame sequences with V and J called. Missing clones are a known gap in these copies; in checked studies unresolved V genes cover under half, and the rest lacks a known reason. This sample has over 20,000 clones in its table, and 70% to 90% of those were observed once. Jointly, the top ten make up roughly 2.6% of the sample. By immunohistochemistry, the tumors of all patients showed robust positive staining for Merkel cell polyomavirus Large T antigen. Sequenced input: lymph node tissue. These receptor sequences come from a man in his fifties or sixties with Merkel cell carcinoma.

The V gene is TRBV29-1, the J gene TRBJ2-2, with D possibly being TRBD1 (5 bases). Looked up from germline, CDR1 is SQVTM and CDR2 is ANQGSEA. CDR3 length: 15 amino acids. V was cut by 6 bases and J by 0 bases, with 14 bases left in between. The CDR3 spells CSVQPRATNTGELFF. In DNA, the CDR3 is TGCAGCGTCCAACCCAGGGCAACGAACACCGGGGAGCTGTTTTTT.

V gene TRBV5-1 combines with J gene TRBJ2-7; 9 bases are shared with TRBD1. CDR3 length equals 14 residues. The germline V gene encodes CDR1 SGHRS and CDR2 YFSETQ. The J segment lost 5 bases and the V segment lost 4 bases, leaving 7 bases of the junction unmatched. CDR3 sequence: CASSPGQGRDEQYF. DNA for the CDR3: TGCGCCAGCAGCCCCGGACAGGGGAGAGACGAGCAGTACTTC.

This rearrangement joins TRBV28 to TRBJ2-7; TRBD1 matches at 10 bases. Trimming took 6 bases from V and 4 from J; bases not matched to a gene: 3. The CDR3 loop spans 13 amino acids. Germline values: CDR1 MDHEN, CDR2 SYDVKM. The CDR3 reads CASSPGQGYEQYF. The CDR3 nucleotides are TGTGCCAGCAGCCCGGGACAGGGGTACGAGCAGTACTTC.

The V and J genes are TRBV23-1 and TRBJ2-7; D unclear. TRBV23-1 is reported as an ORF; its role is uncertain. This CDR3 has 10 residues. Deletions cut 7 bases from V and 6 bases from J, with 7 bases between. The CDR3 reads CASTLGEQYF. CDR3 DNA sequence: TGCGCCAGCACCCTCGGCGAGCAGTACTTC.

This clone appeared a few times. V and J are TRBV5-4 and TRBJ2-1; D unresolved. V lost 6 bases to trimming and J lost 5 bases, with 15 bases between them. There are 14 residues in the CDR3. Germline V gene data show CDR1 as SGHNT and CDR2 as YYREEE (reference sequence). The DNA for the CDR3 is TGTGCCAGCACCACCATTCAGGCTAACAATGAGCAGTTCTTC. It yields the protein CASTTIQANNEQFF.

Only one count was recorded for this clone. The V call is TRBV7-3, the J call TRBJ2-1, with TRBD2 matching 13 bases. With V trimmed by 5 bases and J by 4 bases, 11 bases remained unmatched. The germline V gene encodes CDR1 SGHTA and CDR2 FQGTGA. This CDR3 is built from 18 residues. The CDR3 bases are TGTGCCAGCAGCCGGCAGGGGACTAGCGGGACCCTTTACAATGAGCAGTTCTTC. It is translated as CASSRQGTSGTLYNEQFF.

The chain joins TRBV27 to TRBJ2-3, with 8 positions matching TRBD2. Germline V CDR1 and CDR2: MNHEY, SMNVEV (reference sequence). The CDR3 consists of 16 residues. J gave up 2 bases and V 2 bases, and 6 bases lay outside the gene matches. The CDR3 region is CASSLASGGVTDTQYF. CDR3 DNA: TGTGCCAGCAGTTTAGCCAGCGGGGGAGTCACAGATACGCAGTATTTT.

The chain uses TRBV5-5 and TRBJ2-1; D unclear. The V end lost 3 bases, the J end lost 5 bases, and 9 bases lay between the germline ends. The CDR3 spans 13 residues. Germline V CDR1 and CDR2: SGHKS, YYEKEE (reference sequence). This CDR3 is CASSSSPDNEQFF. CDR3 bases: TGTGCCAGCAGCTCGAGCCCGGACAATGAGCAGTTCTTC.

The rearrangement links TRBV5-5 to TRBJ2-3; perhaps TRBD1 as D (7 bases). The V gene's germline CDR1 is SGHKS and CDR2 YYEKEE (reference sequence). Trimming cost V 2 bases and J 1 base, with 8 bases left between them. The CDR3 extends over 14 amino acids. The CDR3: CASSFRGGTDTQYF. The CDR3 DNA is TGTGCCAGCAGCTTCAGGGGGGGCACAGATACGCAGTATTTT. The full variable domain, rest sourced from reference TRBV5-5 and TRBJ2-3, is DAGVTQSPTHLIKTRGQQVTLRCSPISGHKSVSWYQQVLGQGPQFIFQYYEKEERGRGNFPDRFSARQFPNYSSELNVNALLLGDSALYLCASSFRGGTDTQYFGPGTRLTVL.

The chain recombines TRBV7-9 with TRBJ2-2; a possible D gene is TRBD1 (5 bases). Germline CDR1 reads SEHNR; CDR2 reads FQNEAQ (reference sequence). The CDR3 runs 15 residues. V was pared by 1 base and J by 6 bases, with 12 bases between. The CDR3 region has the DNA TGTGCCAGCAGCTTAGGTCAGGGTCCCCCCGGGGAGCTGTTTTTT. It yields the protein CASSLGQGPPGELFF.

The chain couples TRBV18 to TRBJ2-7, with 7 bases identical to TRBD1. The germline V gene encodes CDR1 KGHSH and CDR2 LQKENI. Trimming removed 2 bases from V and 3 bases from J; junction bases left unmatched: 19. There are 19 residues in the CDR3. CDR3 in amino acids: CASSPLIRQGYAHGYEQYF. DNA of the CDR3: TGTGCCAGCTCACCATTAATAAGACAGGGCTACGCACACGGCTACGAGCAGTACTTC.

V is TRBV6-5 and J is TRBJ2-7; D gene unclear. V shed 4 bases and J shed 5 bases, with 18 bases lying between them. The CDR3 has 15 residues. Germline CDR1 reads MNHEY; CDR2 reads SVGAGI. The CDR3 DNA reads TGTGCCAGCAGTTCCCCGACCCTAGATCGAAACGAGCAGTACTTC. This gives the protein CASSSPTLDRNEQYF.

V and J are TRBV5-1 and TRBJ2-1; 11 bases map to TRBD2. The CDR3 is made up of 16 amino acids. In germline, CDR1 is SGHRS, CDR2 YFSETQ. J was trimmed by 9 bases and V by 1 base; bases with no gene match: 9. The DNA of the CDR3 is TGCGCCAGCAGCTTGTCGGCTAGCGGGGGGCTGGGTGAGCAGTTCTTC. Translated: CASSLSASGGLGEQFF.

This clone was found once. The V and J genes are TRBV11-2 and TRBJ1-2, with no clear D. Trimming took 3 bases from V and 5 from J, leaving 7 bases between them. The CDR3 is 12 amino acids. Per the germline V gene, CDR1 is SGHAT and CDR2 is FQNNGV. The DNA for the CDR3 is TGTGCCAGCAGCTTTGCCGGGTATGGCTACACCTTC. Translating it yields CASSFAGYGYTF.